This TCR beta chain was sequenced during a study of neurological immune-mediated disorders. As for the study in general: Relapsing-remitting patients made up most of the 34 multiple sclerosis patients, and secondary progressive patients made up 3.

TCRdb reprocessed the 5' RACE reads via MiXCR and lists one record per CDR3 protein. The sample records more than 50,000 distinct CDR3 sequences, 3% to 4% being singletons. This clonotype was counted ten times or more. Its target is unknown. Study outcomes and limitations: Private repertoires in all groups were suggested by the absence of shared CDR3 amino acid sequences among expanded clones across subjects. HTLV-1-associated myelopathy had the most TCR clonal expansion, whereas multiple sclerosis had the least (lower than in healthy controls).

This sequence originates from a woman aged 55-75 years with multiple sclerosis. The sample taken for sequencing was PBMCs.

CDR3 residues: CSADDRGPRETQYF. The CDR3 DNA reads as TGCAGTGCCGACGACAGGGGGCCTCGGGAGACCCAGTACTTC. This sequence joins TRBV20-1 and TRBJ2-5; TRBD1 matches at 10 bases. The CDR3 covers 14 residues. Germline V gene lookup returns CDR1 DFQATT and CDR2 SNEGSKA (reference sequence). J gave up 5 bases and V 6 bases, and 9 bases lay outside the gene matches.